One TCR beta chain is described in this entry. Its target is not known. The data are from a study of T cell responses to AZD1222 COVID-19 vaccine. General study points: Along spike, vaccine-associated CD4 TCRs were found throughout, with dominance at 160-218 and 743-854.

Assay: immunoSEQ multiplex PCR; the TCRdb copy retains only in-frame clones and omits some. The table includes more than 95,000 clones, about 89% detected once. The germline gives CDR1 DFQATT, CDR2 SNEGSKA (reference sequence). The ends were cut back, 3 bases at V and 7 bases at J, with 16 bases in the middle. The CDR3 extends over 14 amino acids. This receptor was obtained from an adult in good health. The chain has TRBV20-1 and TRBJ2-1, with D perhaps TRBD1 (6 bases). Here the sequenced sample was peripheral blood, taken on day 0 of MenACWY control vaccination. The CDR3, as DNA: TGCAGTGCTAGTACCGGGACACCGTTAAATGAGCAGTTCTTC. It translates to CSASTGTPLNEQFF.